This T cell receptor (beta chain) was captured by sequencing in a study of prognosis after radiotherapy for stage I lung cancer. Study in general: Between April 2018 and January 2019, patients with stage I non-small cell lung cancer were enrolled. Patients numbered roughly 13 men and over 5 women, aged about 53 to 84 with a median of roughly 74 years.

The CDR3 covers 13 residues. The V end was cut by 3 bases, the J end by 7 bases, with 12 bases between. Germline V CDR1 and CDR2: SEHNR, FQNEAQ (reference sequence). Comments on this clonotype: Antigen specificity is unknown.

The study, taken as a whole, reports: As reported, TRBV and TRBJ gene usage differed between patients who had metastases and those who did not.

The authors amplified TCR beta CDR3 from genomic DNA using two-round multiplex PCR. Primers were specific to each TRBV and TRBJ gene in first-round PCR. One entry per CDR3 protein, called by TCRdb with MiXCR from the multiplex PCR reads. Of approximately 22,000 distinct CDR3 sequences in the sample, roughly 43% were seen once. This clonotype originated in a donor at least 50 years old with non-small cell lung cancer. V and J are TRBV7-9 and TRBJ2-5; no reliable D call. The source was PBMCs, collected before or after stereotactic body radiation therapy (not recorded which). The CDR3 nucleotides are TGTGCCAGCAGCTTTGAGCTATGGGGGACCCAGTACTTC. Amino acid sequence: CASSFELWGTQYF.